Listed below are T cell receptor beta chains from one sample, sequenced in a study of shared T cell receptors in the human thymus. The table came from immunoSEQ multiplex PCR; TCRdb's copy has only in-frame clones and leaves some out. The sample includes about 660,000 clones, around 89% seen only once; the top ten take around 0.0099%. These records were also assigned to another study, of human thymus T cells.

Sequencing was performed on thymocytes. These receptors were obtained from a boy in the first two years of life with a congenital heart defect. CDR3s include the opening cysteine and the closing phenylalanine or tryptophan. Each record gives: J gene, V gene, D gene, clone size, CDR3 protein, CDR3 DNA. A D gene is named only where the DNA matches it firmly. The size of a clone is reported for some rows only, either as once, few or many, or as a class for expanded clones.

J gene: TRBJ2-7; V gene: TRBV27; D gene: TRBD2; clone size: NA; CDR3 protein: CASSSLAGGPSEQYF; CDR3 DNA: TGTGCCAGCAGTTCTCTAGCGGGAGGGCCTAGCGAGCAGTACTTC
J gene: TRBJ2-7; V gene: TRBV6-1; D gene: NA; clone size: NA; CDR3 protein: CASSLRQRGSYEQYF; CDR3 DNA: TGTGCCAGCAGTCTTAGACAGCGCGGCTCCTACGAGCAGTACTTC
J gene: TRBJ2-1; V gene: TRBV2; D gene: TRBD2; clone size: NA; CDR3 protein: CASTGRARNEQFF; CDR3 DNA: TGTGCCAGCACCGGGAGGGCCCGCAATGAGCAGTTCTTC
J gene: TRBJ2-1; V gene: TRBV6-1; D gene: TRBD1; clone size: once; CDR3 protein: CASSEALGTGGVGEQFF; CDR3 DNA: TGTGCCAGCAGTGAAGCGCTCGGGACAGGGGGAGTGGGTGAGCAGTTCTTC
J gene: TRBJ2-7; V gene: TRBV29-1; D gene: TRBD1; clone size: once; CDR3 protein: CSAAGQDHTYEQYF; CDR3 DNA: TGCAGCGCCGCGGGACAGGATCACACCTACGAGCAGTACTTC
J gene: TRBJ2-7; V gene: TRBV7-2; D gene: NA; clone size: NA; CDR3 protein: CASSASPRSSYEQYF; CDR3 DNA: TGTGCCAGCAGCGCCTCGCCCCGGAGCTCCTACGAGCAGTACTTC
J gene: TRBJ2-7; V gene: TRBV14; D gene: TRBD2; clone size: NA; CDR3 protein: CASSQGREAGLSYEQYF; CDR3 DNA: TGTGCCAGCAGCCAAGGTCGGGAGGCGGGGCTCTCCTACGAGCAGTACTTC
J gene: TRBJ1-5; V gene: TRBV4-2; D gene: TRBD1; clone size: NA; CDR3 protein: CASSHVTGKVQSNQPQHF; CDR3 DNA: TGTGCCAGCAGCCACGTGACAGGGAAGGTGCAGAGCAATCAGCCCCAGCATTTT
J gene: TRBJ1-2; V gene: TRBV14; D gene: NA; clone size: NA; CDR3 protein: CASSPPREDYGYTF; CDR3 DNA: TGTGCCAGCAGCCCCCCCAGGGAGGACTATGGCTACACCTTC
J gene: TRBJ2-7; V gene: TRBV5-6; D gene: NA; clone size: NA; CDR3 protein: CASSVDPSPSEEAIYEQYF; CDR3 DNA: TGTGCCAGCAGCGTGGACCCTTCCCCTAGCGAGGAGGCGATTTACGAGCAGTACTTC
J gene: TRBJ1-5; V gene: TRBV27; D gene: TRBD1; clone size: NA; CDR3 protein: CASSLGQGNQPQHF; CDR3 DNA: TGTGCCAGCAGTTTAGGACAGGGCAATCAGCCCCAGCATTTT
J gene: TRBJ1-1; V gene: TRBV30; D gene: TRBD1; clone size: NA; CDR3 protein: CAWTSLGTGLNTEAFF; CDR3 DNA: TGTGCCTGGACCAGCCTAGGGACAGGGCTAAACACTGAAGCTTTCTTT
J gene: TRBJ1-1; V gene: TRBV11-2; D gene: TRBD1; clone size: NA; CDR3 protein: CASSSWDRVSEAFF; CDR3 DNA: TGTGCCAGCAGCTCTTGGGACAGGGTCTCTGAAGCTTTCTTT
J gene: TRBJ2-1; V gene: TRBV5-1; D gene: TRBD2; clone size: NA; CDR3 protein: CASILGLAGYNEQFF; CDR3 DNA: TGCGCCAGCATCCTTGGACTAGCGGGTTACAATGAGCAGTTCTTC
J gene: TRBJ2-3; V gene: TRBV7-9; D gene: NA; clone size: once; CDR3 protein: CASSPQSPSTDTQYF; CDR3 DNA: TGTGCCAGCAGCCCGCAGTCTCCGTCAACAGATACGCAGTATTTT
J gene: TRBJ2-7; V gene: TRBV6-5; D gene: TRBD1; clone size: NA; CDR3 protein: CASSAGTGTYEQYF; CDR3 DNA: TGTGCCAGCAGCGCCGGGACAGGGACCTACGAGCAGTACTTC
J gene: TRBJ2-7; V gene: TRBV4-3; D gene: TRBD2; clone size: NA; CDR3 protein: CASSQDPPRGSIVEQYF; CDR3 DNA: TGCGCCAGCAGCCAAGATCCCCCTCGCGGGAGCATTGTCGAGCAGTACTTC
J gene: TRBJ1-1; V gene: TRBV4-1; D gene: TRBD1; clone size: NA; CDR3 protein: CASSQATGGTEAFF; CDR3 DNA: TGCGCCAGCAGCCAGGCAACAGGGGGCACTGAAGCTTTCTTT
J gene: TRBJ1-2; V gene: TRBV14; D gene: NA; clone size: once; CDR3 protein: CASSQDQGQKTYGYTF; CDR3 DNA: TGTGCCAGCAGCCAAGATCAGGGGCAGAAAACCTATGGCTACACCTTC
J gene: TRBJ1-5; V gene: TRBV28; D gene: TRBD1; clone size: NA; CDR3 protein: CASSPAGTGSGQPQHF; CDR3 DNA: TGTGCCAGCAGTCCAGCCGGGACAGGGAGCGGCCAGCCCCAGCATTTT
J gene: TRBJ1-1; V gene: TRBV4-3; D gene: NA; clone size: NA; CDR3 protein: CASSRRHCKGEGNTEAFF; CDR3 DNA: TGCGCCAGCAGCCGACGTCATTGTAAGGGGGAAGGGAACACTGAAGCTTTCTTT
J gene: TRBJ2-7; V gene: TRBV28; D gene: NA; clone size: NA; CDR3 protein: CASSLSEGDYEQYF; CDR3 DNA: TGTGCCAGCAGTTTGTCGGAAGGGGACTACGAGCAGTACTTC